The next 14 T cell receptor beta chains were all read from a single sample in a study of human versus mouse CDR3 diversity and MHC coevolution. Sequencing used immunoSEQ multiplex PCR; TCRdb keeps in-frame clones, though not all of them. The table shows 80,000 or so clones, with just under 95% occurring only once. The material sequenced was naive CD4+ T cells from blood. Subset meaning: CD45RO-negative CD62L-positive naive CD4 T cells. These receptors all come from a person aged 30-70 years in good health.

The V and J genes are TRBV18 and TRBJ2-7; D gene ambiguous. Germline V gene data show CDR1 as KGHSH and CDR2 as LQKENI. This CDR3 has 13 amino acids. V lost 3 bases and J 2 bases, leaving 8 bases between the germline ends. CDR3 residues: CASSPADTYEQYF. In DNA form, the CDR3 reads TGTGCCAGCTCACCGGCCGATACCTACGAGCAGTACTTC.

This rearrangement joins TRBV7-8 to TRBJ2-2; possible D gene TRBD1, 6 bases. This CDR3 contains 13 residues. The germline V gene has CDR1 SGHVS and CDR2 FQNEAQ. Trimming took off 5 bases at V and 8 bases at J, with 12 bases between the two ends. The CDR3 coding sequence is TGTGCCAGCAGCCCGATAAGGGGGGGGGAGCTGTTTTTT. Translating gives CASSPIRGGELFF.

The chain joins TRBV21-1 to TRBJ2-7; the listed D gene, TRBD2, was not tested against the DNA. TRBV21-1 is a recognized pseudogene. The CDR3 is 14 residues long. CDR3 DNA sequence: TGTGCCAGGGGGGGACTAGCGGCTTCGTACGAGCAGTACTTC. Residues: CARGGLAASYEQYF.

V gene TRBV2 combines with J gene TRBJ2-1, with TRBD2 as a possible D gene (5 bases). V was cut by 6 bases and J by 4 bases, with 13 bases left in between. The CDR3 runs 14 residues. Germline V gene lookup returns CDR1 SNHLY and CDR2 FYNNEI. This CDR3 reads CASRSGEWYNEQFF. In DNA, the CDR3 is TGTGCCAGCAGGAGTGGGGAGTGGTACAATGAGCAGTTCTTC.

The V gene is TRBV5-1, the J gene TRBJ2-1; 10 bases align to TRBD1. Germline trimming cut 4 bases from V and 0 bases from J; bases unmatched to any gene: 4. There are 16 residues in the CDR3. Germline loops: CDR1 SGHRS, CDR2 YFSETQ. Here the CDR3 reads CASSLGQGSSYNEQFF. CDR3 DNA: TGCGCCAGCAGCCTGGGACAGGGGAGCTCCTACAATGAGCAGTTCTTC.

CDR3 DNA sequence: TGTGCCAGCAGTTTAGGGGGGGGGCCGGCGGATGGCTACACCTTC. Translated: CASSLGGGPADGYTF. The genes are TRBV28 and TRBJ1-2, with D perhaps TRBD1 (6 bases). Germline V lookup: CDR1 MDHEN, CDR2 SYDVKM. The CDR3 is 15 residues long. Trimming removed 2 bases from V and 6 bases from J, with 16 bases in between.

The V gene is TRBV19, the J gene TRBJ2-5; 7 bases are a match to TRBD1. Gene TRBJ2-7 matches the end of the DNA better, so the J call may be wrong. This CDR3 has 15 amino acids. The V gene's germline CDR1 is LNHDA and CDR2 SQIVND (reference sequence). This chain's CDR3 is CASSIYPGGSYEQYF. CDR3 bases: TGTGCCAGTAGTATATATCCAGGGGGCTCCTACGAGCAGTACTTC.

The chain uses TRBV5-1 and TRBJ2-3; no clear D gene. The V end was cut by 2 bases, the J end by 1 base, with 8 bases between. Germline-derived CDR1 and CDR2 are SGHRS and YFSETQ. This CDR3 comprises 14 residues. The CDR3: CASSFEAGTDTQYF. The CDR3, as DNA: TGCGCCAGCAGCTTCGAGGCTGGCACAGATACGCAGTATTTT.

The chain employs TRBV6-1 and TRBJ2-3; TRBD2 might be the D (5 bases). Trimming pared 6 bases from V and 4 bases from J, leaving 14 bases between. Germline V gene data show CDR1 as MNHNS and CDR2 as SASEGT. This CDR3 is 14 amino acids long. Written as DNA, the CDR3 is TGTGCCAGCAGCAGCCCCTCACTAGCAGATACGCAGTATTTT. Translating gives CASSSPSLADTQYF.

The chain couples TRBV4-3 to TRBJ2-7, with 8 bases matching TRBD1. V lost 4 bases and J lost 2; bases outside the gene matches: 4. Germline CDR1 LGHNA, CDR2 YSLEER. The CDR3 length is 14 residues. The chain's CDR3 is CASSRRTGPYEQYF. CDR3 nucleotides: TGCGCCAGCAGCCGACGGACAGGGCCCTACGAGCAGTACTTC.

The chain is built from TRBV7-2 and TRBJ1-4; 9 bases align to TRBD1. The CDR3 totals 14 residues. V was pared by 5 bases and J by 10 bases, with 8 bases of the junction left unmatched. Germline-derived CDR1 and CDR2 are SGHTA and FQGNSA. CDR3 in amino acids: CASSPPGQGRKLFF. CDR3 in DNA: TGTGCCAGCAGCCCTCCGGGACAGGGACGAAAACTGTTTTTT.

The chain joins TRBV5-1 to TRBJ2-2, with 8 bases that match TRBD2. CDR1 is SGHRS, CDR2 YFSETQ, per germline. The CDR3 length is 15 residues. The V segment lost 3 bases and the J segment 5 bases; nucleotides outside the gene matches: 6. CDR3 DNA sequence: TGCGCCAGCAGCTCTACTAGCGGTTATACCGGGGAGCTGTTTTTT. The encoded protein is CASSSTSGYTGELFF.

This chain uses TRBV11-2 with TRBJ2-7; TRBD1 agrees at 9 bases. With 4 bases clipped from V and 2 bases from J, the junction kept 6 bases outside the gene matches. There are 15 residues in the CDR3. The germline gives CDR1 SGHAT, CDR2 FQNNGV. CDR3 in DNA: TGTGCCAGCAGCTCCCCCGGGACAGGGACCTACGAGCAGTACTTC. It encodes CASSSPGTGTYEQYF.

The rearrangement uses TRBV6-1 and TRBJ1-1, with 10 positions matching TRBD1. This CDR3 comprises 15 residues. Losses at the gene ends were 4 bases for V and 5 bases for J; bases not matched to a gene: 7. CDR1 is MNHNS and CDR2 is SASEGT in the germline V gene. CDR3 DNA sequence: TGTGCCAGCAGTGCATTCGGGACAGGGGAAACTGAAGCTTTCTTT. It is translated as CASSAFGTGETEAFF.